A single sample is the source of the 4 T cell receptor beta chains below, sequenced in a study of shared clonotypes between healthy human individuals. Sequenced by immunoSEQ multiplex PCR; TCRdb stores in-frame clones only, minus some. The repertoire holds approximately 1.5 million clones, with around 98% as singletons. The specimen sequenced was naive CD4+ T cells sorted from blood. The sample's subset: CD45RA+ positively selected. Receptors originate from a man aged 30 to 39 in good health.

The chain combines TRBV14 with TRBJ2-2; TRBD2 aligns across 7 bases. Per the germline V gene, CDR1 is SGHDN and CDR2 is FVKESK. The ends lost 0 bases at V and 7 bases at J; junction bases unmatched: 8. The CDR3 covers 16 residues. CDR3 amino acids: CASSQEWGLPNGELFF. The CDR3, as DNA: TGTGCCAGCAGCCAAGAATGGGGACTACCCAACGGGGAGCTGTTTTTT.

V and J are TRBV9 and TRBJ1-5; D remains ambiguous. The V gene's germline CDR1 is SGDLS and CDR2 YYNGEE. CDR3 length: 14 amino acids. V lost 0 bases to trimming and J lost 6 bases, with 10 bases between them. CDR3 sequence (DNA): TGTGCCAGCAGCGTAGATGTTTGGGGTCAGCCCCAGCATTTT. Protein product: CASSVDVWGQPQHF.

The CDR3 DNA reads as TGTGCCAGCAGCTTACGGCAGCCGGACATTCAGTACTTC. It is translated as CASSLRQPDIQYF. The chain employs TRBV7-8 and TRBJ2-4; unclear D gene. The germline CDR1 and CDR2 sequences are SGHVS and FQNEAQ. The CDR3 is made up of 13 amino acids. V was clipped by 2 bases and J by 8 bases, with 10 bases between them.

The chain employs TRBV11-2 and TRBJ2-3; no firm D call. The germline CDR1 and CDR2 sequences are SGHAT and FQNNGV. The CDR3 is 14 residues long. The ends were cut back, 2 bases at V and 2 bases at J, with 8 bases in the middle. In nucleotides, the CDR3 is TGTGCCAGCAGCTTATCTCCGACCACAGATACGCAGTATTTT. This sequence encodes CASSLSPTTDTQYF.